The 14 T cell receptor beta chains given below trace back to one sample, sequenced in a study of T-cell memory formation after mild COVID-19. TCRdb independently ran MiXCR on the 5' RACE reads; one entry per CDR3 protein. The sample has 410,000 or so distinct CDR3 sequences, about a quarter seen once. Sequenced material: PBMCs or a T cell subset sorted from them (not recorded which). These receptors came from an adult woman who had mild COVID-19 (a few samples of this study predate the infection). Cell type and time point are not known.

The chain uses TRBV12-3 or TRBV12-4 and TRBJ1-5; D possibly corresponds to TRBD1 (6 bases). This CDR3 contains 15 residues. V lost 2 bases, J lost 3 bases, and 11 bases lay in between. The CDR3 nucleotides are TGTGCCAGCAGTTTACAACAGGGTCACAATCAGCCCCAGCATTTT. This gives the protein CASSLQQGHNQPQHF.

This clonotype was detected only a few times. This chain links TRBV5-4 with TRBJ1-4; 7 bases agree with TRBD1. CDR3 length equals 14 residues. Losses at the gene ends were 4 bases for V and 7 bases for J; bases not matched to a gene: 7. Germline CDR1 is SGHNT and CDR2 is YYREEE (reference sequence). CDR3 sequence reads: CASSKTGSSEKLFF. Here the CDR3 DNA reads TGTGCCAGCAGCAAGACAGGGAGCAGTGAAAAACTGTTTTTT.

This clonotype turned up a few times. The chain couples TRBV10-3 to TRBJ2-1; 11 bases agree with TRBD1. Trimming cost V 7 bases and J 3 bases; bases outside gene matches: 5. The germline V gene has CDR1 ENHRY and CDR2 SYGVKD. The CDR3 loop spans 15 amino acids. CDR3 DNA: TGTGCCATCATGGGGGGGACAGGGGGCTACAATGAGCAGTTCTTC. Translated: CAIMGGTGGYNEQFF.

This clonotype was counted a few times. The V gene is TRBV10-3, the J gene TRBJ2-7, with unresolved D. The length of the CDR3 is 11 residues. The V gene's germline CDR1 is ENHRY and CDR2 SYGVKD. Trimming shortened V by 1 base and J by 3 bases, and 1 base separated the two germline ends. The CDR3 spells CAISEFYEQYF. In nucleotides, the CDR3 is TGTGCCATCAGTGAGTTCTACGAGCAGTACTTC.

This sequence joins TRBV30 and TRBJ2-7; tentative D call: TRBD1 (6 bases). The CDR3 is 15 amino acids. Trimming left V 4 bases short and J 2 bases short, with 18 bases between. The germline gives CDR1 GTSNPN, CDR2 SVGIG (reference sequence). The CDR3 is CAWMLGQGRTYEQYF. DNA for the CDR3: TGTGCCTGGATGCTCGGGCAGGGGCGAACCTACGAGCAGTACTTC.

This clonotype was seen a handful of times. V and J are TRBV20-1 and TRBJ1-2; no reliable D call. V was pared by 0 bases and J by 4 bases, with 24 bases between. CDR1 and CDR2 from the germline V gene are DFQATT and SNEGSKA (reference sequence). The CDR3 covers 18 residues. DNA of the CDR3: TGCAGTGCTAGAGATCCACTCCGGGCCCCGCTGACCCTCTATGGCTACACCTTC. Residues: CSARDPLRAPLTLYGYTF.

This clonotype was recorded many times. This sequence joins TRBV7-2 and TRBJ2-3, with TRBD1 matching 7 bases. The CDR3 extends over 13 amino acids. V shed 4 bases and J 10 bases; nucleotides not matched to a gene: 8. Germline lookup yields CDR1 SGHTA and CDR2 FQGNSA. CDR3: CASSSRGQMAQYF. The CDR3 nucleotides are TGTGCCAGCAGCTCTAGGGGACAGATGGCGCAGTATTTT.

CDR3 sequence: CASSPREMTDTQYF. The CDR3 region has the DNA TGTGCCAGCAGTCCCCGGGAAATGACAGATACGCAGTATTTT. The chain employs TRBV6-2 or TRBV6-3 and TRBJ2-3; the D gene is possibly TRBD2 (5 bases). The ends were cut back, 5 bases at V and 3 bases at J, with 12 bases in the middle. The CDR3 consists of 14 residues. CDR1 and CDR2 from the germline V gene are MNHEY and SVGEGT.

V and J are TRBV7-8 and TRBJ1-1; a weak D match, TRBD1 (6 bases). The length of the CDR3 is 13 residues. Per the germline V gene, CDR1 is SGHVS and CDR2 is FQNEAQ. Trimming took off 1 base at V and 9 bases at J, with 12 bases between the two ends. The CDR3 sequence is CASSLGTGLQAFF. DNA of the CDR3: TGTGCCAGCAGCTTAGGAACAGGGCTGCAAGCTTTCTTT.

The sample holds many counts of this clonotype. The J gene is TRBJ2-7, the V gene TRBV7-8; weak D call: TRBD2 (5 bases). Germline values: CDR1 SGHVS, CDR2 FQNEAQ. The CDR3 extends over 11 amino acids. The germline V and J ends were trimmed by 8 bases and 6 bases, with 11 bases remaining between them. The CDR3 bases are TGTGCCAGCCTAGGGAGTCGCGAGCAGTACTTC. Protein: CASLGSREQYF.

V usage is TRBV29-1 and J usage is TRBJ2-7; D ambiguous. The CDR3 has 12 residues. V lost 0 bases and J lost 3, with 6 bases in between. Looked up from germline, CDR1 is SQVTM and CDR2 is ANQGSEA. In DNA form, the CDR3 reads TGCAGCGTTGAAGATCAGCGCTACGAGCAGTACTTC. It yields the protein CSVEDQRYEQYF.

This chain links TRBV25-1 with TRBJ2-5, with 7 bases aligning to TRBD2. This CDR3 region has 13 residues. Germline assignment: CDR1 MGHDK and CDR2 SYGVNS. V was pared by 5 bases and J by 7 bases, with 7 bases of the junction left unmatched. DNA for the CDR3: TGTGCCAGCAGTCCGCCCCGACTAGCGACCCAGTACTTC. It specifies CASSPPRLATQYF. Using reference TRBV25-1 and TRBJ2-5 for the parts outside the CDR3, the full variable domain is EADIYQTPRYLVIGTGKKITLECSQTMGHDKMYWYQQDPGMELHLIHYSYGVNSTEKGDLSSESTVSRIRTEHFPLTLESARPSHTSQYLCASSPPRLATQYFGPGTRLLVL.

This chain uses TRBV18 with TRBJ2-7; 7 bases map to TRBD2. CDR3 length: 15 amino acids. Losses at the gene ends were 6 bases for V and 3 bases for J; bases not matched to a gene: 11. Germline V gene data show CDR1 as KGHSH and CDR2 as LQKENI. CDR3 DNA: TGTGCCAGCTCGCGGGGGAGACAGAGGGTCTACGAGCAGTACTTC. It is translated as CASSRGRQRVYEQYF. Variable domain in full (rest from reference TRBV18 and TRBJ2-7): NAGVMQNPRHLVRRRGQEARLRCSPMKGHSHVYWYRQLPEEGLKFMVYLQKENIIDESGMPKERFSAEFPKEGPSILRIQQVVRGDSAAYFCASSRGRQRVYEQYFGPGTRLTVT.

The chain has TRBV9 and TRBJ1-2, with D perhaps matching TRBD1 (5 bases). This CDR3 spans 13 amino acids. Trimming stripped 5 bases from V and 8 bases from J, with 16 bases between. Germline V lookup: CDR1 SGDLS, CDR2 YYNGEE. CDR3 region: CASSLGGAGGYTF. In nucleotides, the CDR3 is TGTGCCAGCAGTCTGGGAGGGGCTGGGGGCTACACCTTC.